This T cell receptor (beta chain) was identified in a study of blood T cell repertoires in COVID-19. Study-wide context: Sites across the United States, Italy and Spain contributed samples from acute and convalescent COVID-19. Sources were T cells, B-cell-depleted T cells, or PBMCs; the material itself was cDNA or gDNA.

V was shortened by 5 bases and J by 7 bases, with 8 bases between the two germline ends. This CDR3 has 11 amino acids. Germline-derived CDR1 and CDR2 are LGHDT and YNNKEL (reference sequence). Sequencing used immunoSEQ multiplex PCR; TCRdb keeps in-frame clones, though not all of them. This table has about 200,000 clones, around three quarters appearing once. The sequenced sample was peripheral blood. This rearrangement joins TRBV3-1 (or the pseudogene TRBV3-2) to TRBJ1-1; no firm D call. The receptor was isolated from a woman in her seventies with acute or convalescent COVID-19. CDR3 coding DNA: TGTGCCAGCAGCTATAGCGGTGAAGCTTTCTTT. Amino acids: CASSYSGEAFF.